These 24 T cell receptor beta chains share one sample of origin, sequenced in a study of T-cell reconstitution after alpha-beta-depleted transplantation in children. Construction of the TCRbeta library involved unique molecular identifiers. From the PCR reads, TCRdb called clonotypes with MiXCR, one entry per CDR3 protein. The table lists roughly 350,000 distinct CDR3 sequences, around 10% of them singletons, with 2% to 3% in the top ten. Source: PBMCs from the stem cell graft donor, taken from the stem cell graft. Receptors originate from a human donor who donated a stem cell graft to a child with acute lymphoblastic leukemia.

This sequence joins TRBV28 and TRBJ2-7, with TRBD1 matching over 9 bases. This CDR3 is 15 amino acids long. Unmatched junction bases numbered 7, after V lost 5 bases and J lost 2 bases. The germline V gene has CDR1 MDHEN and CDR2 SYDVKM. CDR3 bases: TGTGCCAGCAGTACGGGGACAGGGTCCCCCTACGAGCAGTACTTC. Translating it yields CASSTGTGSPYEQYF.

This chain links TRBV7-2 with TRBJ2-2; 8 bases map to TRBD1. Germline loops: CDR1 SGHTA, CDR2 FQGNSA. This CDR3 has 17 amino acids. V lost 5 bases, J lost 0 bases, and 8 bases stayed unmatched. DNA for the CDR3: TGTGCCAGCAGCCCGGAGCCGGACAGGGCGAACACCGGGGAGCTGTTTTTT. It encodes CASSPEPDRANTGELFF.

This clonotype was counted at least ten times. CDR3 amino acids: CSATSGFEQFF. CDR3 in DNA: TGCAGCGCTACCTCAGGGTTCGAGCAGTTCTTC. V gene TRBV29-1 combines with J gene TRBJ2-1, with D perhaps TRBD1 (5 bases). This CDR3 comprises 11 residues. The germline V gene has CDR1 SQVTM and CDR2 ANQGSEA. V shed 7 bases and J shed 10 bases, with 14 bases lying between them.

This clonotype has a handful of counts. The J gene is TRBJ2-7, the V gene TRBV7-2, with 7 nucleotides matching TRBD1. CDR3 length equals 15 residues. Germline V lookup: CDR1 SGHTA, CDR2 FQGNSA. V gave up 5 bases and J gave up 2 bases; unmatched junction bases: 9. The CDR3 DNA reads TGTGCCAGCAGCGCCGCCGGGACAGACCCCTACGAGCAGTACTTC. This gives the protein CASSAAGTDPYEQYF.

The chain employs TRBV5-1 and TRBJ2-7, with D tentatively TRBD1 or TRBD2 (7 bases each). CDR3 length equals 16 residues. Germline lookup yields CDR1 SGHRS and CDR2 YFSETQ. V lost 4 bases and J 3 bases, leaving 20 bases between the germline ends. The CDR3 here is CASSLGTGGQYYEQYF. CDR3 bases: TGCGCCAGCAGCCTTGGGACGGGGGGACAGTACTACGAGCAGTACTTC.

This clonotype came up a few times. The chain joins TRBV5-1 to TRBJ2-7, with 11 bases lining up with TRBD2. CDR3 length: 17 residues. The germline V gene encodes CDR1 SGHRS and CDR2 YFSETQ. The V gene end was trimmed by 1 base and the J gene end by 7 bases; junction bases not matched to a gene: 13. CDR3: CASSLSRGLAGGKEQYF. For the CDR3, the DNA is TGCGCCAGCAGCTTGTCTCGTGGGCTAGCGGGAGGTAAGGAGCAGTACTTC.

In DNA form, the CDR3 reads TGTGCCAGCAGTCAGACTCTTAGGACGGGCAATGAGCAGTTCTTC. This sequence encodes CASSQTLRTGNEQFF. The chain employs TRBV12-3 or TRBV12-4 and TRBJ2-1, with D uncertain. CDR3 length: 15 amino acids. V lost 5 bases and J 6 bases, leaving 17 bases between the germline ends.

This clonotype came up many times. This chain uses TRBV27 with TRBJ1-2; 9 nucleotides line up with TRBD1. Per the germline V gene, CDR1 is MNHEY and CDR2 is SMNVEV (reference sequence). V shed 5 bases, J shed 8 bases, and the junction held 6 bases outside the gene matches. The CDR3 covers 13 residues. The CDR3 coding sequence is TGTGCCAGCAGTCCCGGGACAGGGCCAGGCTACACCTTC. Translating it yields CASSPGTGPGYTF.

The chain joins TRBV12-3 or TRBV12-4 to TRBJ1-3; 8 nucleotides agree with TRBD1. The CDR3 loop spans 16 amino acids. Unmatched junction bases numbered 10, after V lost 7 bases and J lost 2 bases. CDR3 sequence: CASNPQGQDPGNTIYF. In nucleotides, the CDR3 is TGTGCCAGCAACCCCCAGGGACAGGACCCTGGAAACACCATATATTTT.

This clonotype was seen more than once but under ten times. The chain is built from TRBV7-3 and TRBJ1-1; D is undetermined. Germline V gene lookup returns CDR1 SGHTA and CDR2 FQGTGA. The V end lost 0 bases, the J end lost 8 bases, and 10 bases lay between the germline ends. The CDR3 runs to 13 residues. This CDR3 reads CASSLTNRAEAFF. DNA of the CDR3: TGTGCCAGCAGCTTAACTAATAGGGCAGAAGCTTTCTTT.

This chain joins TRBV7-9 and TRBJ2-1; a possible D gene is TRBD2 (5 bases). This CDR3 is built from 14 residues. Germline CDR1 is SEHNR and CDR2 is FQNEAQ (reference sequence). The germline V and J ends were trimmed by 5 bases and 6 bases, with 14 bases remaining between them. CDR3 nucleotides: TGTGCCAGCAGCACCACGGGAAGGACCAATGAGCAGTTCTTC. Translating it yields CASSTTGRTNEQFF. The variable domain in full, completed from reference TRBV7-9 and TRBJ2-1, reads DTGVSQNPRHKITKRGQNVTFRCDPISEHNRLYWYRQTLGQGPEFLTYFQNEAQLEKSRLLSDRFSAERPKGSFSTLEIQRTEQGDSAMYLCASSTTGRTNEQFFGPGTRLTVL.

The genes are TRBV9 and TRBJ2-3; 14 nucleotides align to TRBD2. J gave up 0 bases and V 3 bases, and 6 bases lay outside the gene matches. Per the germline V gene, CDR1 is SGDLS and CDR2 is YYNGEE. This CDR3 comprises 18 residues. CDR3 protein: CASSAGTSGSLSTDTQYF. The CDR3 nucleotides read TGTGCCAGCAGCGCCGGGACTAGCGGGAGTCTAAGCACAGATACGCAGTATTTT.

This clonotype has a count of ten or more. The chain uses TRBV7-2 and TRBJ2-7; a weak D match, TRBD2 (5 bases). Deletions cut 5 bases from V and 1 base from J, with 12 bases between. Per the germline V gene, CDR1 is SGHTA and CDR2 is FQGNSA. This CDR3 comprises 14 residues. Written as DNA, the CDR3 is TGTGCCAGCAGCACACACTCGGGATCCTACGAGCAGTACTTC. Protein: CASSTHSGSYEQYF.

V usage is TRBV6-5 and J usage is TRBJ2-2; D is possibly TRBD2 (6 bases). Trimming took off 4 bases at V and 4 bases at J, with 13 bases between the two ends. Germline V gives CDR1 MNHEY, CDR2 SVGAGI. The CDR3 sequence is 15 residues long. For the CDR3, the DNA is TGTGCCAGCAGTTGGGGGGAGGCTCGCACCGGGGAGCTGTTTTTT. It encodes CASSWGEARTGELFF.

The rearrangement links TRBV4-1 to TRBJ2-1; D unresolved. Trimming pared 0 bases from V and 0 bases from J, leaving 6 bases between. Germline V gene sequence: CDR1 MGHRA, CDR2 YSYEKL. This CDR3 contains 15 residues. The CDR3 protein is CASSQDSDSYNEQFF. CDR3 bases: TGCGCCAGCAGCCAAGACTCGGACTCCTACAATGAGCAGTTCTTC.

This clonotype was seen more than once but under ten times. This rearrangement joins TRBV15 to TRBJ2-5; 10 bases align to TRBD1. J lost 4 bases, V lost 0 bases, and 8 bases had no gene match. CDR3 length: 17 amino acids. Germline CDR1 LNHNV, CDR2 YYDKDF (reference sequence). The CDR3 here is CATSRDPRTGGSETQYF. For the CDR3, the DNA is TGTGCCACCAGCAGAGACCCCCGGACAGGGGGTTCAGAGACCCAGTACTTC.

This clonotype was counted a few times. The V gene is TRBV4-3, the J gene TRBJ1-1; D unclear. CDR3 length: 14 residues. Germline CDR1 and CDR2: LGHNA and YSLEER. V was clipped by 0 bases and J by 4 bases, with 9 bases between them. The CDR3 is CASSQDTYTTEAFF. In DNA form, the CDR3 reads TGCGCCAGCAGCCAAGACACGTACACCACTGAAGCTTTCTTT.

The CDR3 region is CSASGRAVYEQYF. The CDR3 bases are TGCAGTGCTAGCGGGAGGGCCGTGTACGAGCAGTACTTC. The rearrangement links TRBV20-1 to TRBJ2-7, with 8 bases lining up with TRBD2. Per germline, CDR1 DFQATT and CDR2 SNEGSKA (reference sequence). V lost 3 bases and J lost 4; bases outside the gene matches: 5. CDR3 length: 13 residues.

This clonotype was detected only a few times. The chain recombines TRBV13 with TRBJ2-1; 8 bases map to TRBD1. The CDR3 has 14 amino acids. Unmatched junction bases numbered 9, after V lost 5 bases and J lost 9 bases. CDR1 is PRHDT, CDR2 FYEKMQ, per germline (reference sequence). CDR3 bases: TGTGCCAGCAGCCTCACAGGGGGATCCATTGAGCAGTTCTTC. Protein sequence: CASSLTGGSIEQFF.

This clonotype was recorded a few times. The chain recombines TRBV20-1 with TRBJ2-7; D might be TRBD2 (7 bases). CDR3 size: 17 residues. V was trimmed by 2 bases and J by 3 bases, leaving 23 bases between them. Per the germline V gene, CDR1 is DFQATT and CDR2 is SNEGSKA (reference sequence). This CDR3 is CSARPTIGGLTRYEQYF. CDR3 bases: TGCAGTGCTAGACCAACTATAGGGGGACTAACACGCTACGAGCAGTACTTC.

This rearrangement joins TRBV7-9 to TRBJ2-5, with 8 bases fitting TRBD2. The junction had 6 bases not matched to a gene; V was cut back by 5 bases and J by 1 base. The germline V gene encodes CDR1 SEHNR and CDR2 FQNEAQ (reference sequence). There are 15 residues in the CDR3. This CDR3 reads CASSPTGGSQETQYF. The CDR3 nucleotides read TGTGCCAGCAGCCCTACGGGGGGGTCCCAAGAGACCCAGTACTTC.

This clonotype was recorded a few times. This chain links TRBV7-2 with TRBJ2-1; 10 bases fit TRBD2. Germline trimming cut 3 bases from V and 6 bases from J; bases unmatched to any gene: 5. Germline CDR1 and CDR2: SGHTA and FQGNSA. The CDR3 extends over 15 amino acids. The CDR3 loop is CASSLSGRALNEQFF. Here the CDR3 DNA reads TGTGCCAGCAGCTTGAGCGGGAGGGCCCTCAATGAGCAGTTCTTC. The full variable domain, rest sourced from reference TRBV7-2 and TRBJ2-1, is GAGVSQSPSNKVTEKGKDVELRCDPISGHTALYWYRQSLGQGLEFLIYFQGNSAPDKSGLPSDRFSAERTGGSVSTLTIQRTQQEDSAVYLCASSLSGRALNEQFFGPGTRLTVL.

The chain uses TRBV20-1 and TRBJ1-2, with D perhaps TRBD1 (5 bases). Trimming cost V 6 bases and J 6 bases, with 26 bases left between them. The CDR3 is 16 amino acids. Germline loops: CDR1 DFQATT, CDR2 SNEGSKA (reference sequence). The CDR3 DNA sequence: TGCAGTGCCGCGAATTCGGGGGTCGTTGGGACGCATGGCTACACCTTC. It translates to CSAANSGVVGTHGYTF.

This clonotype was recorded a few times. The V gene is TRBV20-1, the J gene TRBJ2-7; D may be TRBD1 (6 bases). This CDR3 region has 16 residues. Germline V gene lookup returns CDR1 DFQATT and CDR2 SNEGSKA (reference sequence). Trimming shortened V by 5 bases and J by 2 bases, and 22 bases separated the two germline ends. This CDR3 is CSARGKGTRITYEQYF. DNA for the CDR3: TGCAGTGCTCGAGGAAAAGGGACAAGGATAACCTACGAGCAGTACTTC.